This T cell receptor beta chain derives from a study of beta chain features in type 1 diabetes. V shed 5 bases and J 15 bases; nucleotides not matched to a gene: 9. This CDR3 has 13 residues. CDR1 MNHEY and CDR2 SMNVEV come from the germline V gene (reference sequence). The whole isolated RNA underwent reverse transcription, so sequencing captured expressed TCRB transcripts. Sequencing used immunoSEQ multiplex PCR; TCRdb keeps in-frame clones, though not all of them. In the table there are around 450,000 clones, 10% to 12% of which are singletons. Only a few counts were recorded for this clone. V gene TRBV27 combines with J gene TRBJ2-1; 11 bases line up with TRBD1. This TCR was recovered from a woman younger than 35 in good health. Sequencing was carried out using naive CD4+ T cells from blood. The CDR3 region is CASSPGQGARRFF. The CDR3 DNA is TGTGCCAGCAGTCCAGGACAGGGGGCGCGGCGGTTCTTC.